This T cell receptor (beta chain) appears in the sequencing data of a study of shared clonotypes between healthy human individuals. CDR1 is SEHNR and CDR2 is FQNEAQ in the germline V gene (reference sequence). Trimming pared 2 bases from V and 4 bases from J, leaving 15 bases between. The CDR3 length is 15 residues. TCRdb's copy holds only in-frame clones and misses some; the assay was immunoSEQ multiplex PCR. The sample includes nearly 1,000,000 clones, over 75% of them seen just once. The sequence derives from a man aged 18-30 years in good health. The chain is built from TRBV7-9 and TRBJ2-7; D may be TRBD1 (6 bases). Sample: memory CD4+ T cells sorted from blood. The subset: CD45RA-negative fraction. CDR3 residues: CASSLWGRGRYEQYF. CDR3 DNA sequence: TGTGCCAGCAGCTTATGGGGCAGGGGACGGTACGAGCAGTACTTC.